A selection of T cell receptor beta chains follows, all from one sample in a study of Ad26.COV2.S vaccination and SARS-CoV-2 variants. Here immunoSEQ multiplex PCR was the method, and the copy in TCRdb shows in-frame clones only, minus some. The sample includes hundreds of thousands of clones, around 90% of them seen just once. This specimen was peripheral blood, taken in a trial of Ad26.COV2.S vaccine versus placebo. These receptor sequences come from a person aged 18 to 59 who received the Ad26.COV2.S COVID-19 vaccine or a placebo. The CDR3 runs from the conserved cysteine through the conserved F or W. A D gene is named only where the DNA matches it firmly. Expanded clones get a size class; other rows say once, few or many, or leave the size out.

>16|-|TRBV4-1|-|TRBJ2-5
CASSQVGGPGQETQYF
TGCGCCAGCAGCCAAGTTGGAGGCCCAGGGCAAGAGACCCAGTACTTC
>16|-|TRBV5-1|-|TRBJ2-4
CASSLEGSVAKNIQYF
TGCGCCAGCAGCTTGGAGGGTTCCGTCGCCAAAAACATTCAGTACTTC
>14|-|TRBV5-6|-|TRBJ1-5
CASSLGSAVQPQHF
TGTGCCAGCAGCCTTGGGTCGGCCGTTCAGCCCCAGCATTTT
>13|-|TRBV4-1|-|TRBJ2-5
CASSRIVGETQYF
TGCGCCAGCAGCCGTATCGTAGGAGAGACCCAGTACTTC
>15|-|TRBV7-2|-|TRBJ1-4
CASSSGMRGNEKLFF
TGTGCCAGCAGCTCTGGGATGAGAGGCAATGAAAAACTGTTTTTT
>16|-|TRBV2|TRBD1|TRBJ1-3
CASSSRRTGTGNTIYF
TGTGCCAGCAGTTCTCGGCGGACAGGGACTGGAAACACCATATATTTT
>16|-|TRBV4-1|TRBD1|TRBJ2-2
CASSLGQGVNTGELFF
TGCGCCAGCAGCCTAGGCCAGGGGGTTAACACCGGGGAGCTGTTTTTT
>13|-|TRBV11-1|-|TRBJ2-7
CASSPGLLYEQYF
TGTGCCAGCAGCCCGGGACTCCTCTACGAGCAGTACTTC
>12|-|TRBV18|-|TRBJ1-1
CASSPGQREAFF
TGTGCCAGCTCACCCGGACAGAGGGAAGCTTTCTTT
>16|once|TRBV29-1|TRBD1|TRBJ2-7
CSVKMWDSQYSYEQYF
TGCAGCGTTAAAATGTGGGACAGCCAATACTCCTACGAGCAGTACTTC
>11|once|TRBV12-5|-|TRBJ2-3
CASGPKDTQYF
TGTGCTAGTGGCCCTAAAGATACGCAGTATTTT
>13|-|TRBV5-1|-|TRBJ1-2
CASSFAFRDGYTF
TGCGCCAGCAGCTTTGCGTTTAGGGATGGCTACACCTTC
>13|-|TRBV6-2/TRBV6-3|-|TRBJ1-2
CASSLRQKNGYTF
TGTGCCAGCAGTCTACGACAGAAAAATGGCTACACCTTC
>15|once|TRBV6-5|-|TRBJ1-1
CASSKWSSGVTEAFF
TGTGCCAGCAGTAAGTGGTCGTCCGGGGTTACTGAAGCTTTCTTT
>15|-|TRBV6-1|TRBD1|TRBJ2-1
CASSDRDRSLGEQFF
TGTGCCAGCAGTGACCGGGACAGGAGTTTAGGTGAGCAGTTCTTC
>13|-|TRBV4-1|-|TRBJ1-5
CASSQGGLWPQHF
TGCGCCAGCAGCCAGGGCGGCCTATGGCCCCAGCATTTT
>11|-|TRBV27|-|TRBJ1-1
CASGAGPKAFF
TGTGCCAGTGGAGCCGGCCCTAAAGCTTTCTTT
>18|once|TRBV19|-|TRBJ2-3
CASSPTRDKGTRTDTQYF
TGTGCCAGTAGTCCGACCCGGGACAAGGGAACCCGCACAGATACGCAGTATTTT
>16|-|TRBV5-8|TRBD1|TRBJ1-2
CASSLDDRGVRGGYTF
TGTGCCAGCAGCTTGGATGACAGGGGTGTCCGTGGTGGCTACACCTTC
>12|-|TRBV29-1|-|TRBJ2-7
CSAEAGSYEQYF
TGCAGCGCCGAAGCAGGGTCCTACGAGCAGTACTTC
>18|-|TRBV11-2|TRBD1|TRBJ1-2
CASSLGYGTGPSNYGYTF
TGTGCCAGCAGCTTAGGTTACGGGACAGGGCCCTCCAACTATGGCTACACCTTC
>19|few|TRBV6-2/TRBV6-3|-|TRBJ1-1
CASSYSTGHPGQENTEAFF
TGTGCCAGCAGTTACTCGACAGGTCATCCGGGACAAGAGAACACTGAAGCTTTCTTT
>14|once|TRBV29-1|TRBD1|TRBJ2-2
CSVRTGLNTGELFF
TGCAGCGTACGGACAGGGCTAAACACCGGGGAGCTGTTTTTT
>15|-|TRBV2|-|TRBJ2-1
CASSRQVFSYNEQFF
TGTGCCAGCAGCCGACAGGTTTTCTCCTACAATGAGCAGTTCTTC
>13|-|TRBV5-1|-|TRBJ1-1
CASSPHGNTEAFF
TGCGCCAGCAGCCCGCATGGGAACACTGAAGCTTTCTTT
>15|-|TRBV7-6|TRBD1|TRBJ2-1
CASSAGTGAYNEQFF
TGTGCCAGCAGCGCCGGGACAGGGGCCTACAATGAGCAGTTCTTC
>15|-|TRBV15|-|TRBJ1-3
CATSTLRASGNTIYF
TGTGCCACCAGCACGCTACGGGCCTCTGGAAACACCATATATTTT
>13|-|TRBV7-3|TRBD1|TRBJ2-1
CASSLTGGYEQFF
TGTGCCAGCAGCCTGACAGGGGGCTATGAGCAGTTCTTC
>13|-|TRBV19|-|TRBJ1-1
CASTFSTNTEAFF
TGTGCCAGTACATTCAGCACGAACACTGAAGCTTTCTTT
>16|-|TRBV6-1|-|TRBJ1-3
CASSEAEGYSGNTIYF
TGTGCCAGCAGTGAAGCGGAGGGCTACTCTGGAAACACCATATATTTT
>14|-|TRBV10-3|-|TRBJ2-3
CAISDTGSTDTQYF
TGTGCCATCAGTGATACCGGTAGCACAGATACGCAGTATTTT
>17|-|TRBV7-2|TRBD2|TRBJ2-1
CASSSVGVGGGYNEQFF
TGTGCCAGCAGCTCCGTCGGAGTGGGCGGGGGGTACAATGAGCAGTTCTTC
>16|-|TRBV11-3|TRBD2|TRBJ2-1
CASSLERGGIVNEQFF
TGTGCCAGCAGCTTAGAGCGGGGGGGTATAGTGAATGAGCAGTTCTTC
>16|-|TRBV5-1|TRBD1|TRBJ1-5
CASSTSRTGINQPQHF
TGCGCCAGCAGCACCTCCCGGACAGGGATCAATCAGCCCCAGCATTTT
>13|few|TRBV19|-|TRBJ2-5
CASSFGFQETQYF
TGTGCCAGTAGTTTCGGGTTCCAAGAGACCCAGTACTTC
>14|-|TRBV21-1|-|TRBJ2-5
CASSVTQPQETQYF
TGTGCCAGCTCGGTCACCCAGCCCCAAGAGACCCAGTACTTC
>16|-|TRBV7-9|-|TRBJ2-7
CASSSDRRGRPYEQYF
TGTGCCAGCAGCTCCGACAGGAGGGGAAGACCCTACGAGCAGTACTTC
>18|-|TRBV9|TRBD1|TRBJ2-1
CASSASGTGLGKYNEQFF
TGTGCCAGCAGCGCCTCCGGGACAGGGTTGGGAAAATACAATGAGCAGTTCTTC
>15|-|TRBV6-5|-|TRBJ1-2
CASSYTLNPGNGYTF
TGTGCCAGCAGTTACACCCTCAATCCCGGGAACGGCTACACCTTC
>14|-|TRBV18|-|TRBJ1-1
CASSPDFGNTEAFF
TGTGCCAGCTCACCCGATTTCGGGAACACTGAAGCTTTCTTT
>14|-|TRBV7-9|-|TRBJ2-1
CASSPPWGHNEQFF
TGTGCCAGCAGCCCCCCCTGGGGCCACAATGAGCAGTTCTTC
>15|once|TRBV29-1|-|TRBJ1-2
CSVEGLREGSYGYTF
TGCAGCGTTGAAGGGTTGAGGGAAGGGAGCTATGGCTACACCTTC
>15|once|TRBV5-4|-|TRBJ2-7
CASSLAYGSYYEQYF
TGTGCCAGCAGCTTGGCCTATGGGTCCTACTACGAGCAGTACTTC
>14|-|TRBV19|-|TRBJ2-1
CASSMSLGYNEQFF
TGTGCCAGTAGTATGAGTTTAGGGTACAATGAGCAGTTCTTC
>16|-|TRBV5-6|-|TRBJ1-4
CASSLGQSATNEKLFF
TGTGCCAGCAGCTTGGGACAGAGTGCAACTAATGAAAAACTGTTTTTT
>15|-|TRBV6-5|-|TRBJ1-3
CASSPSGGSGNTIYF
TGTGCCAGCAGCCCCTCGGGAGGGTCTGGAAACACCATATATTTT
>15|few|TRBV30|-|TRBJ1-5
CASNRGGGLNQPQHF
TGTGCCTCGAACCGAGGCGGGGGGCTGAATCAGCCCCAGCATTTT
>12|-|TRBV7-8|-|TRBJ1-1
CASSPGRTEAFF
TGTGCCAGCAGCCCCGGTCGCACTGAAGCTTTCTTT
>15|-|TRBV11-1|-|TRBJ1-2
CASSSPLEGVYGYTF
TGTGCCAGCAGCTCACCGTTGGAGGGGGTCTATGGCTACACCTTC
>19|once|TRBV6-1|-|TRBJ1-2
CASSGPPPRLRGLVDGYTF
TGTGCCAGCAGTGGACCCCCCCCTAGGCTCCGAGGGTTGGTCGATGGCTACACCTTC
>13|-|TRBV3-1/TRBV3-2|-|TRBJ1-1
CASSQVAGTEAFF
TGTGCCAGCAGCCAAGTTGCGGGAACTGAAGCTTTCTTT
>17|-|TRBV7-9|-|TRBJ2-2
CASSLGLSGSNTGELFF
TGTGCCAGCAGCTTAGGGTTGTCGGGTTCGAACACCGGGGAGCTGTTTTTT
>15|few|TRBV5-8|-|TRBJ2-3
CASSRGSTVTDTQYF
TGTGCCAGCAGCCGCGGTAGTACCGTCACAGATACGCAGTATTTT
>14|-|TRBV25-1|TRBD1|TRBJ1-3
CASSGDRGGNTIYF
TGTGCCAGCAGTGGGGACAGGGGTGGAAACACCATATATTTT
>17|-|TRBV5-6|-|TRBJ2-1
CASSAGGQGYYYNEQFF
TGTGCCAGCAGTGCGGGGGGACAGGGATATTACTACAATGAGCAGTTCTTC